Listed here is a single T cell receptor beta chain. Its antigen is unknown. Investigators performed immunoSEQ version v3.0 at survey level. Sequencing was performed with immunoSEQ multiplex PCR; in TCRdb, only in-frame clones are kept and a portion is missing. The sample consists of roughly 40,000 clones, about 94% of them appearing once. No donor had fewer than one pre-ART PBMC sample or fewer than two post-ART PBMC samples. The CDR3 sequence is 12 residues long. Germline CDR1 is SGHKS and CDR2 is YYEKEE (reference sequence). V shed 2 bases and J shed 6 bases, with 9 bases lying between them. The data originate from a study of long-term antiretroviral therapy in people with HIV. Overall study findings and caveats: Even long-term ART left TRB diversity below transplant donor controls, despite gains.

This specimen was unsorted PBMCs, taken approximately 9.1 years after starting antiretroviral therapy. This sequence was found in a man aged 25-45 years with HIV. The genes are TRBV5-5 and TRBJ2-7, with D possibly TRBD1 on 5 matching bases. The CDR3 bases are TGTGCCAGCAGCTTCCAGGGCCGCGAGCAGTACTTC. Translating it yields CASSFQGREQYF.